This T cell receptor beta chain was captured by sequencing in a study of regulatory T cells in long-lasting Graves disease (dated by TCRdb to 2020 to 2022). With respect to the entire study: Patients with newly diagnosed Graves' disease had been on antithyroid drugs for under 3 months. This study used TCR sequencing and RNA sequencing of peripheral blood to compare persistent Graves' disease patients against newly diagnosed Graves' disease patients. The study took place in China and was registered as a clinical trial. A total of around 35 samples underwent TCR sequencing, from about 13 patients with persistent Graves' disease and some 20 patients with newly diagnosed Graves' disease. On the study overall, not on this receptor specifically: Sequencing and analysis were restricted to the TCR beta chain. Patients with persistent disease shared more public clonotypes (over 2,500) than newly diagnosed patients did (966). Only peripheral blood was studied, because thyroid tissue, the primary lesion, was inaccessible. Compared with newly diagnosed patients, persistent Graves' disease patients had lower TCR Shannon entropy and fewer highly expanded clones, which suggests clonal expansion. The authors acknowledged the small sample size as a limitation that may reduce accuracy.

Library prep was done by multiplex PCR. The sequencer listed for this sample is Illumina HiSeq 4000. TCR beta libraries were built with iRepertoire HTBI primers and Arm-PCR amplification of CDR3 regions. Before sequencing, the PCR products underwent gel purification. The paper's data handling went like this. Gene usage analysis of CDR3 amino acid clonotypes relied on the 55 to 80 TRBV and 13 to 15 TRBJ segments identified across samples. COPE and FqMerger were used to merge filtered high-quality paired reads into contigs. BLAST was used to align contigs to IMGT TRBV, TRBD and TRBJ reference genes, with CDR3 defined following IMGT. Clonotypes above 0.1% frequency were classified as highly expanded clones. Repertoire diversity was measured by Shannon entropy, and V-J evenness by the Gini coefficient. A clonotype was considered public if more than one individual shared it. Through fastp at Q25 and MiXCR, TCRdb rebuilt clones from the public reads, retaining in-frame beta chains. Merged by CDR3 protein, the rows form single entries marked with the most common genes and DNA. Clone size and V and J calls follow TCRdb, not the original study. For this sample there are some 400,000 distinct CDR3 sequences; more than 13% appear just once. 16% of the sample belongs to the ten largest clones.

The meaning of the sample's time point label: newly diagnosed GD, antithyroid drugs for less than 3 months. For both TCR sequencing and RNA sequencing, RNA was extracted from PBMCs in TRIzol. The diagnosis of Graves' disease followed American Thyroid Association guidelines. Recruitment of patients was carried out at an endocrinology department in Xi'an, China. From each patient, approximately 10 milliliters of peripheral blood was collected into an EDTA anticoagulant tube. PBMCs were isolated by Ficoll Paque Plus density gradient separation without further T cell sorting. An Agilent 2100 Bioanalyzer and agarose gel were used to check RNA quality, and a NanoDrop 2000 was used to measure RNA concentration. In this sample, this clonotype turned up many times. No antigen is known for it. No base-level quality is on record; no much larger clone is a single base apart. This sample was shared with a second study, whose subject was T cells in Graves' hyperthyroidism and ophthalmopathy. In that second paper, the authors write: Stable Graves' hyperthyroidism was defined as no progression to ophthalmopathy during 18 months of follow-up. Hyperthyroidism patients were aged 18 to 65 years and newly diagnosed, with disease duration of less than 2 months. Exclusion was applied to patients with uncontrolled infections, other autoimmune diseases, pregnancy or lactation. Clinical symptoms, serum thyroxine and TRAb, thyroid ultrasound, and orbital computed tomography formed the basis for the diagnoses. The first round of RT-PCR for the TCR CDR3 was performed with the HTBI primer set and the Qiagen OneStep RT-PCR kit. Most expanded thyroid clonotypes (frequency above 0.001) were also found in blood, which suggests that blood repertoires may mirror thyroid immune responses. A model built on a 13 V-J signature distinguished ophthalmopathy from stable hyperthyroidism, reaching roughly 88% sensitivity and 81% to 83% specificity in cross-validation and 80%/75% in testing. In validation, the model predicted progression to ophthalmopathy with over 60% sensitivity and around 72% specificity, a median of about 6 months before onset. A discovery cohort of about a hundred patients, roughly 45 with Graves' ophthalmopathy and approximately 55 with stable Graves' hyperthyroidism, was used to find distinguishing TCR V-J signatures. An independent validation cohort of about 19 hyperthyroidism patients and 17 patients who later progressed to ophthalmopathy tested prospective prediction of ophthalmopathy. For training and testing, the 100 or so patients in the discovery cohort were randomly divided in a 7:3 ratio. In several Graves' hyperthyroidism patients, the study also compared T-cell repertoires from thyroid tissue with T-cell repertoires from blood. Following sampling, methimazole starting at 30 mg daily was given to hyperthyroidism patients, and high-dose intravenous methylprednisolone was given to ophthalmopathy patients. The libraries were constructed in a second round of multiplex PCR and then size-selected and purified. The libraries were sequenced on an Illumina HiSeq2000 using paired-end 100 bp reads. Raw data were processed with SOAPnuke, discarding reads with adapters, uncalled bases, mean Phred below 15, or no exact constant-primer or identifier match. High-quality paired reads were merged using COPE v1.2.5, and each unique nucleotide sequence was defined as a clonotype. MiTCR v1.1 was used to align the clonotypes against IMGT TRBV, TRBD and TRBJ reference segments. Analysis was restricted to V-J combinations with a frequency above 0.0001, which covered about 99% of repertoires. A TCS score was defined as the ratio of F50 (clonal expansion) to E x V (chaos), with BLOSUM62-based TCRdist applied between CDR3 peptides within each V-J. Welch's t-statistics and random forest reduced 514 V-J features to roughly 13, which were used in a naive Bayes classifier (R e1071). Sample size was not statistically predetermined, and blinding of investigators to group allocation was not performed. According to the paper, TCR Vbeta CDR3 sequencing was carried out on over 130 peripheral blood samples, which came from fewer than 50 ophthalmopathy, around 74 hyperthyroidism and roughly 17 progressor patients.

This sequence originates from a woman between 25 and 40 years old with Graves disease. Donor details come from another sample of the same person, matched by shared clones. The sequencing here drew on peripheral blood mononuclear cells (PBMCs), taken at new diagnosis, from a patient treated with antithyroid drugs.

This receptor carries the CDR3 CASSVVGANTDEQYF. In nucleotide form, the sequence is TGTGCCAGCAGCGTAGTAGGAGCGAATACCGACGAGCAGTACTTC. The V gene is TRBV9 and the J gene is TRBJ2-7; the D gene cannot be resolved reliably. The junction carries 15 bases between V and J, which are trimmed by 0 bases and 5 bases respectively. The CDR1 and CDR2 encoded by the germline V gene are SGDLS and YYNGEE. CDR3 length: 15 amino acids, cysteine to phenylalanine. The kept DNA is CDR3 alone, 45 bases in frame from the first base.